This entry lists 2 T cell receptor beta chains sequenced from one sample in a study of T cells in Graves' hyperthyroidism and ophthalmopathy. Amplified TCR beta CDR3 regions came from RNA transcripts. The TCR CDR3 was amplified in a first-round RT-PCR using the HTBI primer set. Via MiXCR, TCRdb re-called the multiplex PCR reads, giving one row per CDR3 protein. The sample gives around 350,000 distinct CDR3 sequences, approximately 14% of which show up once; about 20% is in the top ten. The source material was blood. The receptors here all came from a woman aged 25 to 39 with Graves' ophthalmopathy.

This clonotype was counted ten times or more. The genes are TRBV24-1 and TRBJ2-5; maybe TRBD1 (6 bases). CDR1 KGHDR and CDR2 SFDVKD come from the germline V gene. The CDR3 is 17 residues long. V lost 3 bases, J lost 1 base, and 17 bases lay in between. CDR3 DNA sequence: TGTGCCACCAGTGATACCGCAGGGGTCGGGGCCCAAGAGACCCAGTACTTC. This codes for CATSDTAGVGAQETQYF.

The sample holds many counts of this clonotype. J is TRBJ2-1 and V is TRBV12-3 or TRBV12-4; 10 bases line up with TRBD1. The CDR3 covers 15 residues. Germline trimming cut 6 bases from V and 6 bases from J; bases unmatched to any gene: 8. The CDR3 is CASSTGTGDFNEQFF. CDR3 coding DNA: TGTGCCAGCAGCACCGGGACAGGGGATTTCAATGAGCAGTTCTTC.